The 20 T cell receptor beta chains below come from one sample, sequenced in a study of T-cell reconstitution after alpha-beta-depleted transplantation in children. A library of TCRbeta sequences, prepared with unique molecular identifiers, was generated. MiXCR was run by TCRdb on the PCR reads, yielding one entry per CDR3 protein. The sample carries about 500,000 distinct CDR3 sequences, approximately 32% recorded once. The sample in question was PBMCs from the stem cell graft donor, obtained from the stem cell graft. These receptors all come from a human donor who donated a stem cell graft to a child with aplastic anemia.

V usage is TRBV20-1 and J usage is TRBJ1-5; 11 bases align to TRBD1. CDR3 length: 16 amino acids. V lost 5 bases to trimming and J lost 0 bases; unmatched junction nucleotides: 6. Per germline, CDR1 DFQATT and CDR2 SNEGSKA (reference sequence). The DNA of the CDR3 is TGCAGTGCTCACGGACAGGGGGCAACTAGCAATCAGCCCCAGCATTTT. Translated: CSAHGQGATSNQPQHF.

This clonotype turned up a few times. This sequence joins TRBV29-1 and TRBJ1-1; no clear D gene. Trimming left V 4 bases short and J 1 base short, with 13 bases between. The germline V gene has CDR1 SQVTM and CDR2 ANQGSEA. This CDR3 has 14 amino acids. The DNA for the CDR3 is TGCAGCGTTGGGGCCGCAGTCCAGAACACTGAAGCTTTCTTT. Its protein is CSVGAAVQNTEAFF. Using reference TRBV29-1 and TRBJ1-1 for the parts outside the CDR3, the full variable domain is SAVISQKPSRDICQRGTSLTIQCQVDSQVTMMFWYRQQPGQSLTLIATANQGSEATYESGFVIDKFPISRPNLTFSTLTVSNMSPEDSSIYLCSVGAAVQNTEAFFGQGTRLTVV.

The CDR3 DNA sequence: TGTGCCACGAACCCCGCGACTGGGGGGGGTGAGCAGTTCTTC. Amino acid sequence: CATNPATGGGEQFF. The chain joins TRBV7-7 to TRBJ2-1, with TRBD2 matching 7 bases. The V gene end was trimmed by 10 bases and the J gene end by 9 bases; junction bases not matched to a gene: 15. The CDR3 contains 14 residues. The V gene's germline CDR1 is SSHAT and CDR2 FNYEAQ (reference sequence).

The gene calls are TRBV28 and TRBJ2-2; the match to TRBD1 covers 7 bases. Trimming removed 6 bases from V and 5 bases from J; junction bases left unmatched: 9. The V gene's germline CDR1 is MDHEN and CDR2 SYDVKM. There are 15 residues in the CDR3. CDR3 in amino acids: CASSHRGPRTGELFF. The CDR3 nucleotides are TGTGCCAGCAGCCACAGGGGCCCTAGGACCGGGGAGCTGTTTTTT.

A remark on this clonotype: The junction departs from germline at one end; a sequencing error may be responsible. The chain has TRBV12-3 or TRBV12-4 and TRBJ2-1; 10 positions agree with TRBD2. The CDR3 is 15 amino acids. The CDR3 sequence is CASSLEASGSGEQFF. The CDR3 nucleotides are TGTGCCAGCAGCTTAGAAGCTAGCGGGAGTGGTGAGCAGTTCTTC.

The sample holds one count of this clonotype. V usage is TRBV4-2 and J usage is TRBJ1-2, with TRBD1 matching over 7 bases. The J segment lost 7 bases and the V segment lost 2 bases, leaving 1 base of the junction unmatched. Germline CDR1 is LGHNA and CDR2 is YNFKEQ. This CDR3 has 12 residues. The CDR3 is CASSQRQGGYTF. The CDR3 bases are TGTGCCAGCAGCCAACGACAGGGTGGCTACACCTTC.

The CDR3 nucleotides are TGTGCCAGCAGCTTAGCTCGGGGGTATAGCAATCAGCCCCAGCATTTT. Amino acids: CASSLARGYSNQPQHF. The chain carries TRBV7-8 and TRBJ1-5; TRBD1 is a possible D gene (5 bases). Looked up from germline, CDR1 is SGHVS and CDR2 is FQNEAQ. V was shortened by 0 bases and J by 0 bases, with 9 bases between the two germline ends. The CDR3 extends over 16 amino acids.

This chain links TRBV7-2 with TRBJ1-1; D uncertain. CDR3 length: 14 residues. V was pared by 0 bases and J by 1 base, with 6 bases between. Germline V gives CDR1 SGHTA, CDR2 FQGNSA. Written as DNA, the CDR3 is TGTGCCAGCAGCTTAGCGCACACGAACACTGAAGCTTTCTTT. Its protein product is CASSLAHTNTEAFF. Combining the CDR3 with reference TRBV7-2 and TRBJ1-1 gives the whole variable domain GAGVSQSPSNKVTEKGKDVELRCDPISGHTALYWYRQSLGQGLEFLIYFQGNSAPDKSGLPSDRFSAERTGGSVSTLTIQRTQQEDSAVYLCASSLAHTNTEAFFGQGTRLTVV.

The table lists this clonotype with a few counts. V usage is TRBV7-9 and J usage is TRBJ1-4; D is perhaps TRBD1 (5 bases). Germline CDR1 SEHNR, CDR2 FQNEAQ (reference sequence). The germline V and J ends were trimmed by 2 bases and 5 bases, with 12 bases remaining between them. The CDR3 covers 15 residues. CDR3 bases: TGTGCCAGCAGCTTATCGTCGGGGGAGAATGAAAAACTGTTTTTT. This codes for CASSLSSGENEKLFF. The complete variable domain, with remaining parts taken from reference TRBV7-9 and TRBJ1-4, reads DTGVSQNPRHKITKRGQNVTFRCDPISEHNRLYWYRQTLGQGPEFLTYFQNEAQLEKSRLLSDRFSAERPKGSFSTLEIQRTEQGDSAMYLCASSLSSGENEKLFFGSGTQLSVL.

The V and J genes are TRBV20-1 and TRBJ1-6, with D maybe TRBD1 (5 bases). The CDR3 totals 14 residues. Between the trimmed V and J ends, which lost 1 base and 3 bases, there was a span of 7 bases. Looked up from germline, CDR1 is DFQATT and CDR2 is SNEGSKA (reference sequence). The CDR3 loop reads CSARAGYYNSPLHF. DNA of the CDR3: TGCAGTGCTAGAGCAGGGTACTATAATTCACCCCTCCACTTT.

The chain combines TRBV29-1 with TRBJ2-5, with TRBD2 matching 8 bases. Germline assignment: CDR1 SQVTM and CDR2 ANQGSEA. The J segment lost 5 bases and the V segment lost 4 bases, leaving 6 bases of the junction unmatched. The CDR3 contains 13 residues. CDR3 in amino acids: CSVVAGGGETQYF. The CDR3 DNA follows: TGCAGCGTTGTGGCGGGGGGAGGGGAGACCCAGTACTTC.

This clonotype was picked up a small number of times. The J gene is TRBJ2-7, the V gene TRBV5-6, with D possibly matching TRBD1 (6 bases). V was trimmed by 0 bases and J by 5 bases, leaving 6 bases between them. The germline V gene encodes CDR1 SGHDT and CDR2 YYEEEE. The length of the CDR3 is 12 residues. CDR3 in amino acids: CASSLAGDEQYF. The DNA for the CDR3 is TGTGCCAGCAGCTTGGCAGGGGACGAGCAGTACTTC. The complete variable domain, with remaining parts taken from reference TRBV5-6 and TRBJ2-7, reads DAGVTQSPTHLIKTRGQQVTLRCSPKSGHDTVSWYQQALGQGPQFIFQYYEEEERQRGNFPDRFSGHQFPNYSSELNVNALLLGDSALYLCASSLAGDEQYFGPGTRLTVT.

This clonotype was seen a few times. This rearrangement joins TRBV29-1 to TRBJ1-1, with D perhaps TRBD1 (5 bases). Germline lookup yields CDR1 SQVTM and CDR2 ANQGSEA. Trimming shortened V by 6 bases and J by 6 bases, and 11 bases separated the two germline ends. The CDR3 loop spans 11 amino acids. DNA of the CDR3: TGCAGCGTGGGGCTGGACGCTGAAGCTTTCTTT. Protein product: CSVGLDAEAFF. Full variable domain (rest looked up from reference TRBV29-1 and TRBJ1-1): SAVISQKPSRDICQRGTSLTIQCQVDSQVTMMFWYRQQPGQSLTLIATANQGSEATYESGFVIDKFPISRPNLTFSTLTVSNMSPEDSSIYLCSVGLDAEAFFGQGTRLTVV.

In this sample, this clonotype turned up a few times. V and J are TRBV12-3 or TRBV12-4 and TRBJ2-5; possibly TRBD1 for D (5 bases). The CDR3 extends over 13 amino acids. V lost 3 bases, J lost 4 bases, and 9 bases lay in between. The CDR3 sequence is CASSFAGRETQYF. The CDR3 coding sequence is TGTGCCAGCAGTTTTGCAGGGCGAGAGACCCAGTACTTC.

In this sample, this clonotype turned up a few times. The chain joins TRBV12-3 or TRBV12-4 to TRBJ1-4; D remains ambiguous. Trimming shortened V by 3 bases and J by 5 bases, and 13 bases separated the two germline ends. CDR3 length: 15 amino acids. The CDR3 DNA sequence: TGTGCCAGCAGTTTCGCGGGCAATAGGAATGAAAAACTGTTTTTT. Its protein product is CASSFAGNRNEKLFF.

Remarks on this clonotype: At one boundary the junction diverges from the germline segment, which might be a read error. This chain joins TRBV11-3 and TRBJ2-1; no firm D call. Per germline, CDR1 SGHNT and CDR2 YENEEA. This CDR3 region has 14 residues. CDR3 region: CAGSPQTRRGEQFF. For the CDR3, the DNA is TGTGCCGGCAGCCCCCAGACACGGCGCGGTGAGCAGTTCTTC.

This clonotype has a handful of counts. CDR3 amino acids: CASSPRTSGEQFF. CDR3 DNA sequence: TGCGCCAGCAGCCCAAGAACTAGCGGTGAGCAGTTCTTC. V is TRBV5-1 and J is TRBJ2-1; 8 bases are a match to TRBD2. After removal of 4 bases from V and 9 bases from J, the junction contained 6 bases not matched to a gene. Per germline, CDR1 SGHRS and CDR2 YFSETQ. The CDR3 length is 13 residues.

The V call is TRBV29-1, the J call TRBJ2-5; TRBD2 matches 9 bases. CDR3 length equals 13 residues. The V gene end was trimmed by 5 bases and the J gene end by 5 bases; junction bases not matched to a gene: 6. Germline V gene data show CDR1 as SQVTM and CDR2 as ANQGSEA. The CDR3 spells CSVPSGAPETQYF. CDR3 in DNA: TGCAGCGTTCCTAGCGGGGCCCCTGAGACCCAGTACTTC.

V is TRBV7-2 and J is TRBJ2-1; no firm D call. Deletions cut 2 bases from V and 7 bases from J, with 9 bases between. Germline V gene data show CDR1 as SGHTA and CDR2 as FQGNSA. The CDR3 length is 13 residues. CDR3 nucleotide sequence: TGTGCCAGCAGCTTACGTGGAGAAAATGAGCAGTTCTTC. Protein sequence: CASSLRGENEQFF. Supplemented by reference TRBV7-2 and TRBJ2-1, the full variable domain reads GAGVSQSPSNKVTEKGKDVELRCDPISGHTALYWYRQSLGQGLEFLIYFQGNSAPDKSGLPSDRFSAERTGGSVSTLTIQRTQQEDSAVYLCASSLRGENEQFFGPGTRLTVL.

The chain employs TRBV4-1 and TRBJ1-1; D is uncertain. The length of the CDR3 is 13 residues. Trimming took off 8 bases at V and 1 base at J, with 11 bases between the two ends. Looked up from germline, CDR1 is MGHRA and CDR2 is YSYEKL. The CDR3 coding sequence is TGCGCCAGCCACCCAACGGGGAACACTGAAGCTTTCTTT. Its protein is CASHPTGNTEAFF.